This TCR beta chain appears in the sequencing data of a study of read filtering for tumor transcriptome and immune sequencing. Study details: R-ISS stage counts were under 10 for I, about 17 for II, 6 or 7 for III. Whole-transcriptome libraries were prepared after DNase treatment. Study-level points and caveats: This fraction held mixed bone marrow immune cells after CD138-negative sorting. Compared with RNA-seq, IR-seq gave much higher clonotype depth and reliability.

Trimming at V came to 0 bases and at J to 5 bases, leaving 7 bases not matched to a gene. This CDR3 has 17 amino acids. Germline loops: CDR1 LGHDT, CDR2 YNNKEL (reference sequence). This clonotype has ten or more counts. Its cognate antigen is unknown. From 400 to 450 ng of RNA, a library with molecular barcoded alpha/delta and beta/gamma adaptors was made. Using its own MiXCR run on the reads, TCRdb lists one record per CDR3 protein. In the table there are 37,000 or so distinct CDR3 sequences, about an eighth of which are singletons. Sequencing was done on a sample of a population of CD138-negative cells sorted from bone marrow. This chain links TRBV3-1 with TRBJ1-2; TRBD1 matches 12 bases. This receptor was obtained from a donor aged 40 or older with multiple myeloma. Here the CDR3 DNA reads TGTGCCAGCAGCCAAGATCTTTCGGGACAGGGGGCTTATGGCTACACCTTC. Its protein product is CASSQDLSGQGAYGYTF.